The entry that follows covers one TCR beta chain sequence. No antigen is known for it. The data are from a study of T cells after posttransplantation cyclophosphamide. Only in-frame clones appear in the TCRdb table, and some are missing; sequencing was by immunoSEQ multiplex PCR. The data hold about 21,000 clones, with approximately 90% observed a single time. Overall study findings and caveats: Blood and skin or GI T cell repertoires showed limited TRB overlap. Later post-transplant blood repertoires were often dominated by donor CD8+ memory clones.

Control samples came 1 year after myeloablative marrow transplants with methotrexate plus calcineurin inhibitor. This material consisted of PBMCs, taken 359 days after allogeneic stem cell transplant with calcineurin inhibitor and methotrexate. This clonotype was sampled from a female patient aged 25-40 years who received an allogeneic stem cell transplant from an unrelated donor, was CMV-positive, and had acute and chronic GVHD. Some T cells could come from the graft donor.

CDR3 sequence: CATASGSTDTQYF. CDR3 nucleotides: TGTGCCACCGCTAGCGGTAGCACAGATACGCAGTATTTT. This chain connects TRBV10-3 to TRBJ2-3, with 7 bases matching TRBD2. The CDR3 is 13 amino acids. The germline V gene encodes CDR1 ENHRY and CDR2 SYGVKD. The junction had 4 bases not matched to a gene; V was cut back by 10 bases and J by 0 bases.